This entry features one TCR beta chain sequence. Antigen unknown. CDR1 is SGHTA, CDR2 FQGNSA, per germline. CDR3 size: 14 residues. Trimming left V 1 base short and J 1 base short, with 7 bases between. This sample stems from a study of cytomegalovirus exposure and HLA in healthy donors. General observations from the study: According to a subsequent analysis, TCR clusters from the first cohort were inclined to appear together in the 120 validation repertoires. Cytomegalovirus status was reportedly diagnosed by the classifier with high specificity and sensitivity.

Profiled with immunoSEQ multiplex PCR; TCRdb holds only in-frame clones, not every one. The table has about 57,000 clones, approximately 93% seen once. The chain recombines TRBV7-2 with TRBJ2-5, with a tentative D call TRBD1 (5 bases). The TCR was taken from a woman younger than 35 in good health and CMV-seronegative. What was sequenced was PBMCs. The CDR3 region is CASSLVGAQETQYF. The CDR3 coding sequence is TGTGCCAGCAGCTTAGTAGGGGCCCAAGAGACCCAGTACTTC.